The next 27 T cell receptor beta chains were all read from a single sample in a study of STAT5B mutations in CD4+ large granular lymphocyte leukemia (dated by TCRdb to about 2022). The library was built by means of the immunoSEQ multiplex PCR assay. Drawn from immuneACCESS, this table holds only the in-frame rearrangements with V and J called that TCRdb kept. Clones are partly lost; checked studies trace under half to an unresolved V gene and leave the rest unexplained. Across this sample there are about 40,000 clones, with roughly 76% seen only once. The ten largest clones add up to 3.5% to 4% of the sample. Sequencing used CD4+ T cells from blood buffy coats. These TCRs come from a human donor in good health.

The chain carries TRBV5-1 and TRBJ2-2; 10 bases are shared with TRBD2. V lost 1 base to trimming and J lost 7 bases; unmatched junction nucleotides: 4. This CDR3 region has 15 residues. Germline lookup yields CDR1 SGHRS and CDR2 YFSETQ. CDR3 sequence (DNA): TGCGCCAGCAGCTTGACTAGCGGGATGGTCGGGGAGCTGTTTTTT. It is translated as CASSLTSGMVGELFF.

The chain uses TRBV7-9 and TRBJ2-1; 8 positions match TRBD1. CDR3 length: 16 amino acids. V shed 1 base, J shed 8 bases, and the junction held 10 bases outside the gene matches. CDR1 and CDR2 from the germline V gene are SEHNR and FQNEAQ (reference sequence). Here the CDR3 reads CASSLGAGTGSHEQFF. CDR3 sequence (DNA): TGTGCCAGCAGCTTAGGAGCCGGGACAGGATCCCATGAGCAGTTCTTC.

This clone was observed once. The CDR3, as DNA: TGTGCCAGCAGTCGGACAGGGGCTGAGCAGTACTTC. Its protein product is CASSRTGAEQYF. The chain links TRBV6-6 to TRBJ2-7, with TRBD1 matching over 9 bases. V shed 5 bases, J shed 7 bases, and the junction held 3 bases outside the gene matches. The V gene's germline CDR1 is MNHNY and CDR2 SVGAGI (reference sequence). The CDR3 is 12 residues long.

The chain is built from TRBV19 and TRBJ2-1, with a possible D match to TRBD2 (6 bases). Germline V lookup: CDR1 LNHDA, CDR2 SQIVND (reference sequence). This CDR3 comprises 13 residues. Trimming stripped 3 bases from V and 7 bases from J, with 10 bases between. The CDR3: CASSMLATNEQFF. CDR3 nucleotide sequence: TGTGCCAGTAGTATGCTAGCGACTAATGAGCAGTTCTTC.

The chain couples TRBV6-6 to TRBJ2-3; unclear D gene. Germline values: CDR1 MNHNY, CDR2 SVGAGI (reference sequence). Trimming stripped 5 bases from V and 4 bases from J, with 10 bases between. CDR3 length: 13 amino acids. CDR3 loop: CASSPPSSDTQYF. In DNA, the CDR3 is TGTGCCAGCAGTCCTCCAAGCTCAGATACGCAGTATTTT.

This clone showed up just a few times. The rearrangement links TRBV5-5 to TRBJ1-2; no firm D call. Between the trimmed V and J ends, which lost 0 bases and 0 bases, there was a span of 6 bases. The V gene's germline CDR1 is SGHKS and CDR2 YYEKEE (reference sequence). The CDR3 runs to 14 residues. The CDR3: CASSLDTSNYGYTF. The CDR3 DNA reads as TGTGCCAGCAGCTTGGACACTTCTAACTATGGCTACACCTTC.

The chain recombines TRBV2 with TRBJ2-1; 13 bases map to TRBD2. The V gene end was trimmed by 4 bases and the J gene end by 7 bases; junction bases not matched to a gene: 7. This CDR3 has 16 amino acids. Germline values: CDR1 SNHLY, CDR2 FYNNEI. This CDR3 is CASSVRTSGGPNEQFF. The CDR3 nucleotides read TGTGCCAGCAGTGTTAGGACTAGCGGGGGACCTAATGAGCAGTTCTTC.

This clone has only one observation. The CDR3 region is CASSVEVGADGYTF. Written as DNA, the CDR3 is TGTGCCAGCAGCGTAGAAGTAGGGGCTGATGGCTACACCTTC. The V and J genes are TRBV9 and TRBJ1-2; TRBD1 is a possible D gene (5 bases). Trimming removed 0 bases at V and 6 bases at J, with 12 bases between. Germline V gene lookup returns CDR1 SGDLS and CDR2 YYNGEE. The CDR3 has 14 residues.

This sequence joins TRBV7-9 and TRBJ2-1; a weak D match, TRBD2 (5 bases). Trimming removed 6 bases at V and 7 bases at J, with 13 bases between. This CDR3 region has 13 residues. CDR1 and CDR2 from the germline V gene are SEHNR and FQNEAQ (reference sequence). CDR3 sequence reads: CASRSLGGNEQFF. The CDR3 DNA sequence: TGTGCCAGCAGATCCCTAGGAGGTAATGAGCAGTTCTTC.

The genes are TRBV5-1 and TRBJ1-1, with D unclear. Germline CDR1 is SGHRS and CDR2 is YFSETQ. The CDR3 is 14 residues long. Trimming stripped 1 base from V and 0 bases from J, with 7 bases between. CDR3 sequence: CASSLQFLNTEAFF. The DNA of the CDR3 is TGCGCCAGCAGCTTGCAGTTCTTGAACACTGAAGCTTTCTTT.

This clone was observed a single time. The rearrangement joins TRBV7-8 to TRBJ2-7; TRBD1 might be the D (5 bases). V lost 1 base and J lost 6, with 16 bases in between. There are 15 residues in the CDR3. The V gene's germline CDR1 is SGHVS and CDR2 FQNEAQ. The CDR3 DNA sequence: TGTGCCAGCAGCTTAGTGATCTTGGTAGGGGCCGAGCAGTACTTC. It translates to CASSLVILVGAEQYF.

The V call is TRBV6-5, the J call TRBJ1-1; possible D gene TRBD1, 6 bases. The length of the CDR3 is 13 residues. The ends were cut back, 6 bases at V and 4 bases at J, with 12 bases in the middle. Germline CDR1 reads MNHEY; CDR2 reads SVGAGI. CDR3 in DNA: TGTGCCAGCAGACAGGGAAAGGGCACTGAAGCTTTCTTT. Encoded protein: CASRQGKGTEAFF.

The chain couples TRBV6-5 to TRBJ2-3; D not resolved. Per the germline V gene, CDR1 is MNHEY and CDR2 is SVGAGI. The V and J ends lost 2 bases and 4 bases respectively, with 13 bases between them. CDR3 length: 15 amino acids. The CDR3 DNA reads as TGTGCCAGCAGTTACGACTCCCTAATCCCAGATACGCAGTATTTT. The encoded protein is CASSYDSLIPDTQYF.

The V call is TRBV5-1, the J call TRBJ1-4; D is ambiguous. The CDR3 consists of 15 residues. Germline V gene sequence: CDR1 SGHRS, CDR2 YFSETQ. The V end was cut by 0 bases, the J end by 5 bases, with 11 bases between. The CDR3 region is CASSLGSSGNEKLFF. CDR3 in DNA: TGCGCCAGCAGCTTGGGTAGCAGTGGAAATGAAAAACTGTTTTTT.

This CDR3 reads CASSPSTRNEQFF. CDR3 DNA sequence: TGTGCCAGCAGCCCGTCGACCCGAAATGAGCAGTTCTTC. The chain couples TRBV7-3 to TRBJ2-1; D is ambiguous. Trimming cost V 5 bases and J 7 bases, with 12 bases left between them. This CDR3 is built from 13 residues. Germline CDR1 is SGHTA and CDR2 is FQGTGA.

V usage is TRBV19 and J usage is TRBJ1-1; D is uncertain. The V end was cut by 3 bases, the J end by 5 bases, with 13 bases between. From germline, CDR1 is LNHDA and CDR2 SQIVND (reference sequence). The CDR3 runs to 14 residues. CDR3 in DNA: TGTGCCAGTAGTATGCTGAGCTTAGGTACTGAAGCTTTCTTT. It is translated as CASSMLSLGTEAFF.

The rearrangement links TRBV12-5 to TRBJ2-2, with D tentatively TRBD1 (6 bases). The CDR3 contains 15 residues. Looked up from germline, CDR1 is LGHNT and CDR2 is FRNRAP. The V and J ends lost 6 bases and 4 bases respectively, with 15 bases between them. The CDR3 nucleotides read TGTGCTAGTGGGGTTACGGACAGCTTCACCGGGGAGCTGTTTTTT. Translated: CASGVTDSFTGELFF.

The V call is TRBV19, the J call TRBJ1-1; the D is unclear. The CDR3 consists of 13 residues. V was clipped by 7 bases and J by 4 bases, with 13 bases between them. Germline loops: CDR1 LNHDA, CDR2 SQIVND (reference sequence). CDR3: CASTTQPFTEAFF. The CDR3, as DNA: TGTGCCAGTACAACGCAACCTTTCACTGAAGCTTTCTTT.

The J gene is TRBJ2-3, the V gene TRBV4-1; D is tentatively TRBD1 or TRBD2 (6 bases each). Germline assignment: CDR1 MGHRA and CDR2 YSYEKL. The germline V and J ends were trimmed by 1 base and 1 base, with 15 bases remaining between them. The CDR3 spans 17 residues. CDR3 nucleotide sequence: TGCGCCAGCAGCCAAGTAGGCTGGGGGGCCGGCACAGATACGCAGTATTTT. Protein sequence: CASSQVGWGAGTDTQYF.

The chain joins TRBV28 to TRBJ1-4; TRBD1 matches 7 bases. The CDR3 consists of 16 residues. V shed 4 bases, J shed 5 bases, and the junction held 10 bases outside the gene matches. Germline-derived CDR1 and CDR2 are MDHEN and SYDVKM. CDR3 coding DNA: TGTGCCAGCAGTTCTTACTCCGGGACAGCGAATGAAAAACTGTTTTTT. Protein: CASSSYSGTANEKLFF.

This clone was recorded only once. The rearrangement uses TRBV19 and TRBJ1-2; perhaps TRBD1 as D (5 bases). V dropped 3 bases and J dropped 4 bases, with 12 bases sitting between them. In germline, CDR1 is LNHDA, CDR2 SQIVND (reference sequence). This CDR3 region has 14 residues. CDR3 DNA: TGTGCCAGTAGTATGAGCAGGGCCCTCTATGGCTACACCTTC. It translates to CASSMSRALYGYTF. Variable domain in full (rest from reference TRBV19 and TRBJ1-2): DGGITQSPKYLFRKEGQNVTLSCEQNLNHDAMYWYRQDPGQGLRLIYYSQIVNDFQKGDIAEGYSVSREKKESFPLTVTSAQKNPTAFYLCASSMSRALYGYTFGSGTRLTVV.

The chain is built from TRBV5-6 and TRBJ1-4; D unresolved. Trimming cost V 1 base and J 5 bases, with 9 bases left between them. The CDR3 totals 14 residues. Germline V gives CDR1 SGHDT, CDR2 YYEEEE. The CDR3 here is CASSLFQLNEKLFF. In DNA form, the CDR3 reads TGTGCCAGCAGCTTGTTCCAGCTCAATGAAAAACTGTTTTTT. The full variable domain, in which reference TRBV5-6 and TRBJ1-4 provide the parts outside the CDR3, is DAGVTQSPTHLIKTRGQQVTLRCSPKSGHDTVSWYQQALGQGPQFIFQYYEEEERQRGNFPDRFSGHQFPNYSSELNVNALLLGDSALYLCASSLFQLNEKLFFGSGTQLSVL.

The chain links TRBV5-4 to TRBJ2-2; 8 bases map to TRBD1. CDR1 is SGHNT and CDR2 is YYREEE in the germline V gene (reference sequence). This CDR3 is built from 16 residues. J lost 4 bases, V lost 1 base, and 6 bases had no gene match. This chain's CDR3 is CASSLFRGQGTGELFF. The CDR3 nucleotides read TGTGCCAGCAGCTTGTTCAGGGGGCAAGGCACCGGGGAGCTGTTTTTT.

This chain joins TRBV28 and TRBJ2-3; TRBD1 is a possible D gene (5 bases). Between the trimmed V and J ends, which lost 1 base and 6 bases, there was a span of 11 bases. CDR3 size: 14 residues. Germline loops: CDR1 MDHEN, CDR2 SYDVKM. Here the CDR3 reads CASSLLLPGDTQYF. CDR3 coding DNA: TGTGCCAGCAGTTTATTACTGCCAGGGGATACGCAGTATTTT.

This clone has only a few counts. The chain has TRBV5-1 and TRBJ1-1; TRBD1 is a possible D gene (6 bases). The CDR3 is 13 residues long. The ends were cut back, 4 bases at V and 7 bases at J, with 14 bases in the middle. Germline V lookup: CDR1 SGHRS, CDR2 YFSETQ. DNA for the CDR3: TGCGCCAGCAGCCCGACAGGAACTGGTGAAGCTTTCTTT. Amino acids: CASSPTGTGEAFF.

The gene calls are TRBV27 and TRBJ2-3; D is possibly TRBD2 (7 bases). Trimming removed 5 bases at V and 4 bases at J, with 13 bases between. The CDR3 is 14 amino acids. CDR1 and CDR2 (germline): MNHEY, SMNVEV (reference sequence). In DNA form, the CDR3 reads TGTGCCAGCAGTCGGGGGGCCGGGGCAGATACGCAGTATTTT. It specifies CASSRGAGADTQYF.

The chain combines TRBV7-9 with TRBJ1-6; D ambiguous. V lost 4 bases and J lost 6, with 7 bases in between. This CDR3 spans 13 amino acids. Germline-derived CDR1 and CDR2 are SEHNR and FQNEAQ (reference sequence). This chain's CDR3 is CASSSDTNSPLHF. CDR3 coding DNA: TGTGCCAGCAGCTCTGATACTAATTCACCCCTCCACTTT.